This T cell receptor beta chain was profiled in a study of human T cells and chemical hapten exposure. Sample time point: patch test 2, 6 weeks after DPC sensitization. The treatment: therapeutic diphenylcyclopropenone sensitization with weekly scalp DPC. TCRdb re-called the RACE reads with MiXCR, one entry per CDR3 protein. Seen here are a few hundred thousand distinct CDR3 sequences, roughly 6.3% observed once, and the top ten hold around 6.1%. CDR3 length: 14 residues. The ends lost 5 bases at V and 4 bases at J; junction bases unmatched: 6. The germline V gene has CDR1 SGHTA and CDR2 FQGTGA. Sample: whole blood, taken in connection with sensitization to the hapten diphenylcyclopropenone (DPC). This chain uses TRBV7-3 with TRBJ1-1, with TRBD1 matching over 8 bases. This TCR was recovered from a woman younger than 35 with alopecia areata. Some clones in this sample may be carry-over from other donors' samples. This CDR3 is CASSDGQGGTEAFF. The CDR3 nucleotides read TGTGCCAGCAGCGACGGACAGGGAGGCACTGAAGCTTTCTTT.